This T cell receptor (beta chain) was captured in a study of blood T cells in healthy people across ages. The study's findings and limits: Diversity was higher, and naive CD4+ cells more numerous, in long-lived donors than in aged donors. Conclusively comparing naive with antigen-experienced cells was impossible with unsorted PBMCs.

The sample, 7.5 to 10 milliliters of peripheral blood, was drawn from each donor. Extraction yielded at least 5 micrograms of total RNA per sample. Germline CDR1 reads SGHTS; CDR2 reads YDEGEE. The CDR3 is 15 amino acids. Trimming cost V 0 bases and J 4 bases, with 14 bases left between them. With a J-beta primer mix and a sample-barcoded 5' primer, a second PCR ran about 7 to 11 cycles. TCRdb reprocessed the 5' RACE reads via MiXCR and lists one record per CDR3 protein. The repertoire holds some 1.5 million distinct CDR3 sequences, roughly 28% seen once, with 7.7% in the top ten. Points on this clonotype: What it recognizes is unknown.

This chain connects TRBV5-8 to TRBJ2-7; tentatively, D is TRBD1 (5 bases). The receptor was isolated from a woman between 25 and 40 years old in good health. Sample: blood. In DNA form, the CDR3 reads TGTGCCAGCAGCTTGGCCGGTAGGGGCACGTACGAGCAGTACTTC. Translated: CASSLAGRGTYEQYF.